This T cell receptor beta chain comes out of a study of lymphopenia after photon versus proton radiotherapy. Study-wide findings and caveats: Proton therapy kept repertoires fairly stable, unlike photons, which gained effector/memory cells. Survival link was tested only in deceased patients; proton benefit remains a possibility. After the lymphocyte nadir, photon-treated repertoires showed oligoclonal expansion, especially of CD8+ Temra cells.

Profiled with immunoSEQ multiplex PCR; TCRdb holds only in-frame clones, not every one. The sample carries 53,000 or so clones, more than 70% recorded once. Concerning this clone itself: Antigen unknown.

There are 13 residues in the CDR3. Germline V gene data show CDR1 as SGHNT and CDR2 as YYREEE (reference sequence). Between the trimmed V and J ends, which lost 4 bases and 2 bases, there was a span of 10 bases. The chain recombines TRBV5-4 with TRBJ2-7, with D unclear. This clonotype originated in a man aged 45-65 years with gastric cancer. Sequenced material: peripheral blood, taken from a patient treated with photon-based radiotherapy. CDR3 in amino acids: CASSNRAPYEQYF. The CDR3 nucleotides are TGTGCCAGCAGCAACCGGGCCCCCTACGAGCAGTACTTC. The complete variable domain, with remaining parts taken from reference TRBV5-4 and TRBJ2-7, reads ETGVTQSPTHLIKTRGQQVTLRCSSQSGHNTVSWYQQALGQGPQFIFQYYREEENGRGNFPPRFSGLQFPNYSSELNVNALELDDSALYLCASSNRAPYEQYFGPGTRLTVT.